The 5 T cell receptor beta chains listed next were all sequenced from one sample in a study of T cells in Graves' hyperthyroidism and ophthalmopathy. TCR beta CDR3 region amplification was performed from RNA transcripts. HTBI primers were employed in a first-round RT-PCR of the TCR CDR3. TCRdb fed the multiplex PCR reads into MiXCR, producing one record per CDR3 protein. Among about 530,000 distinct CDR3 sequences listed, about a sixth were seen once. The source material was blood. These receptors all stem from a woman under 30 with Graves' ophthalmopathy.

This clonotype was picked up many times. J is TRBJ1-2 and V is TRBV30; 7 bases map to TRBD1. The CDR3 length is 13 residues. CDR1 and CDR2 from the germline V gene are GTSNPN and SVGIG (reference sequence). Losses at the gene ends were 2 bases for V and 7 bases for J; bases not matched to a gene: 7. Here the CDR3 DNA reads TGTGCCTGGAGTCCCAGGGGACAGCCTGGCTACACCTTC. Translation gives CAWSPRGQPGYTF.

The chain is built from TRBV2 and TRBJ1-2, with D perhaps matching TRBD1 (5 bases). The CDR3 is made up of 12 amino acids. Germline assignment: CDR1 SNHLY and CDR2 FYNNEI. V lost 8 bases to trimming and J lost 6 bases, with 13 bases between them. The CDR3 region is CASSHTRDGYTF. As DNA, the CDR3 is TGTGCCAGCTCTCACACCAGGGATGGCTACACCTTC. Drawing the rest from reference TRBV2 and TRBJ1-2, the complete variable domain is EPEVTQTPSHQVTQMGQEVILRCVPISNHLYFYWYRQILGQKVEFLVSFYNNEISEKSEIFDDQFSVERPDGSNFTLKIRSTKLEDSAMYFCASSHTRDGYTFGSGTRLTVV.

This clonotype was picked up a small number of times. CDR3 protein: CSVYKGLAGETQYF. Here the CDR3 DNA reads TGCAGCGTTTATAAGGGACTAGCGGGAGAGACCCAGTACTTC. The V call is TRBV29-1, the J call TRBJ2-5, with 12 positions matching TRBD2. The CDR3 has 14 residues. The J segment lost 4 bases and the V segment lost 5 bases, leaving 5 bases of the junction unmatched. Germline V CDR1 and CDR2: SQVTM, ANQGSEA. Drawing the rest from reference TRBV29-1 and TRBJ2-5, the complete variable domain is SAVISQKPSRDICQRGTSLTIQCQVDSQVTMMFWYRQQPGQSLTLIATANQGSEATYESGFVIDKFPISRPNLTFSTLTVSNMSPEDSSIYLCSVYKGLAGETQYFGPGTRLLVL.

The J gene is TRBJ1-2, the V gene TRBV10-3; possible D gene TRBD1, 6 bases. Germline values: CDR1 ENHRY, CDR2 SYGVKD. V lost 5 bases and J lost 2, with 18 bases in between. The CDR3 is 16 amino acids. CDR3 in amino acids: CAISPQGQGTNYGYTF. The CDR3, as DNA: TGTGCCATCAGTCCGCAAGGCCAGGGGACCAACTATGGCTACACCTTC.

This clonotype was seen repeatedly, ten times or more. This rearrangement joins TRBV2 to TRBJ2-7, with 10 nucleotides matching TRBD2. V shed 6 bases and J 3 bases; nucleotides not matched to a gene: 8. Germline V gene data show CDR1 as SNHLY and CDR2 as FYNNEI. CDR3 size: 15 residues. CDR3 in amino acids: CASREREGLFYEQYF. The CDR3 DNA is TGTGCCAGCAGGGAGCGGGAGGGCCTATTCTACGAGCAGTACTTC.